Each of the 23 T cell receptor beta chains below was sequenced from the same sample in a study of T cells after yellow fever vaccination. Using its own MiXCR run on the 5' RACE reads, TCRdb lists one record per CDR3 protein. This table has about 85,000 distinct CDR3 sequences, about an eighth appearing once. Source: CD8+ T cells not binding an NS4B(214-222) dextramer, sorted from PBMCs, taken 21 days after the first yellow fever vaccination. The origin of the receptors is a man younger than 35 who received the YFV17D yellow fever vaccine.

V is TRBV10-3 and J is TRBJ1-2; TRBD1 matches at 7 bases. Trimming cost V 0 bases and J 6 bases; bases outside gene matches: 7. This CDR3 contains 15 residues. CDR1 is ENHRY, CDR2 SYGVKD, per germline. CDR3 residues: CAISESKGAFNGYTF. CDR3 nucleotides: TGTGCCATCAGTGAGTCGAAGGGGGCATTTAATGGCTACACCTTC.

This clonotype was seen only a few times. The chain employs TRBV6-5 and TRBJ2-3; no firm D call. The length of the CDR3 is 13 residues. Germline CDR1 reads MNHEY; CDR2 reads SVGAGI. The V gene lost 0 bases and the J gene lost 4 bases, with 5 bases spanning the gap. CDR3 protein: CASSYSGADTQYF. In DNA, the CDR3 is TGTGCCAGCAGTTACTCTGGGGCAGATACGCAGTATTTT.

The V and J genes are TRBV9 and TRBJ2-5, with D uncertain. The V end was cut by 3 bases, the J end by 5 bases, with 17 bases between. The germline V gene encodes CDR1 SGDLS and CDR2 YYNGEE. The CDR3 extends over 15 amino acids. The CDR3 coding sequence is TGTGCCAGCAGCGCCCGGATCCGGGCCCATGAGACCCAGTACTTC. Translation: CASSARIRAHETQYF.

This clonotype was recorded many times. The chain is built from TRBV20-1 and TRBJ2-1; a weak D match, TRBD1 (5 bases). The CDR3 runs 14 residues. Trimming removed 0 bases from V and 0 bases from J, with 6 bases in between. Germline V lookup: CDR1 DFQATT, CDR2 SNEGSKA (reference sequence). CDR3 DNA sequence: TGCAGTGCTAGAGACAGGGTCTCCTACAATGAGCAGTTCTTC. Translation gives CSARDRVSYNEQFF.

This clonotype showed up just a few times. V and J are TRBV4-1 and TRBJ2-7, with D perhaps matching TRBD1 (6 bases). Germline CDR1 reads MGHRA; CDR2 reads YSYEKL. This CDR3 comprises 15 residues. V lost 0 bases to trimming and J lost 4 bases, with 13 bases between them. The CDR3 nucleotides read TGCGCCAGCAGCCAAGATCCGATAGACAGGTACGAGCAGTACTTC. Amino acids: CASSQDPIDRYEQYF.

This clonotype was seen only a few times. The chain combines TRBV11-1 with TRBJ2-1; possible D gene TRBD1, 6 bases. The CDR3 consists of 19 residues. CDR1 and CDR2 (germline): SGHAT, FQDESV (reference sequence). Trimming left V 5 bases short and J 4 bases short, with 27 bases between. CDR3 amino acids: CASSPPVVAGANPYNEQFF. The CDR3 DNA reads as TGTGCCAGCAGCCCTCCGGTGGTCGCAGGGGCCAACCCTTACAATGAGCAGTTCTTC.

The rearrangement uses TRBV10-2 and TRBJ2-3, with TRBD2 as a possible D gene (7 bases). V dropped 6 bases and J dropped 2 bases, with 15 bases sitting between them. Germline assignment: CDR1 WSHSY and CDR2 SAAADI. The CDR3 has 15 residues. CDR3 protein: CASRRLAGATDTQYF. As DNA, the CDR3 is TGCGCCAGCAGGCGACTAGCAGGGGCCACAGATACGCAGTATTTT.

This chain connects TRBV6-1 to TRBJ2-5, with a tentative D call TRBD1 (6 bases). CDR3 length: 14 amino acids. V shed 5 bases and J shed 5 bases, with 15 bases lying between them. Germline assignment: CDR1 MNHNS and CDR2 SASEGT. The DNA of the CDR3 is TGTGCCAGCAGTCTGACCGGCAGGGGCGAGACCCAGTACTTC. It yields the protein CASSLTGRGETQYF.

This clonotype appeared a few times. The rearrangement uses TRBV20-1 and TRBJ2-3, with TRBD2 matching 7 bases. The V gene end was trimmed by 6 bases and the J gene end by 3 bases; junction bases not matched to a gene: 6. The CDR3 has 13 amino acids. Germline V gives CDR1 DFQATT, CDR2 SNEGSKA (reference sequence). The CDR3 reads CSAERGATDTQYF. The CDR3 bases are TGCAGTGCCGAGCGGGGAGCTACAGATACGCAGTATTTT.

The rearrangement uses TRBV5-1 and TRBJ2-2; the D call may be TRBD1 or TRBD2 (5 bases each). V was cut by 4 bases and J by 6 bases, with 22 bases left in between. The CDR3 runs 17 residues. Looked up from germline, CDR1 is SGHRS and CDR2 is YFSETQ. The DNA of the CDR3 is TGCGCCAGCAGCCCACCACGAATCGGGGCTTTCGCCGGGGAGCTGTTTTTT. It codes for CASSPPRIGAFAGELFF.

CDR3 sequence (DNA): TGTGCCAGCAGCTTAGGGGAAACGGACACTGAAGCTTTCTTT. This sequence encodes CASSLGETDTEAFF. The gene calls are TRBV11-1 and TRBJ1-1, with D unresolved. V was clipped by 1 base and J by 3 bases, with 9 bases between them. CDR3 length: 14 amino acids. CDR1 SGHAT and CDR2 FQDESV come from the germline V gene (reference sequence).

This clonotype occurred a few times. The rearrangement links TRBV6-5 to TRBJ1-4; 7 nucleotides agree with TRBD1. Germline CDR1 reads MNHEY; CDR2 reads SVGAGI. This CDR3 has 14 residues. The trim removed 7 bases at V and 5 bases at J, leaving 7 bases unmatched. In DNA, the CDR3 is TGTGCCAGCAACAATCAGGGGGGGAATGAAAAACTGTTTTTT. Its protein is CASNNQGGNEKLFF.

This clonotype has more than one count but fewer than ten. V is TRBV7-9 and J is TRBJ2-7; TRBD1 aligns across 8 bases. This CDR3 region has 15 residues. The V and J ends lost 1 base and 3 bases, in that order; junction bases with no gene match: 5. Germline assignment: CDR1 SEHNR and CDR2 FQNEAQ (reference sequence). The CDR3 spells CASSLGTGIHYEQYF. The CDR3 DNA reads as TGTGCCAGCAGCTTAGGGACAGGGATCCACTACGAGCAGTACTTC.

The V and J genes are TRBV4-1 and TRBJ2-7, with TRBD1 matching 10 bases. Germline V gene sequence: CDR1 MGHRA, CDR2 YSYEKL. This CDR3 contains 16 residues. V was clipped by 0 bases and J by 4 bases; unmatched bases: 6. The CDR3 loop is CASSQEQTGGIYEQYF. CDR3 DNA: TGCGCCAGCAGCCAAGAACAGACAGGGGGCATTTACGAGCAGTACTTC.

A few counts support this clonotype. The chain combines TRBV7-8 with TRBJ2-1; D may be TRBD1 (6 bases). Deletions cut 2 bases from V and 3 bases from J, with 14 bases between. The germline V gene has CDR1 SGHVS and CDR2 FQNEAQ. The CDR3 loop spans 16 amino acids. The CDR3 spells CASSLRRQGNYNEQFF. The CDR3 DNA reads TGTGCCAGCAGCTTAAGGAGGCAGGGGAACTACAATGAGCAGTTCTTC.

The rearrangement links TRBV2 to TRBJ2-1; 11 positions agree with TRBD2. With 6 bases clipped from V and 3 bases from J, the junction kept 4 bases outside the gene matches. This CDR3 spans 15 amino acids. The germline gives CDR1 SNHLY, CDR2 FYNNEI. The CDR3 sequence is CASSPGLADYNEQFF. The CDR3 coding sequence is TGTGCCAGCAGCCCGGGACTAGCGGACTACAATGAGCAGTTCTTC.

This clonotype was observed a few times. The chain uses TRBV29-1 and TRBJ2-3, with D possibly TRBD2 on 6 matching bases. Germline V gene sequence: CDR1 SQVTM, CDR2 ANQGSEA. V was cut by 6 bases and J by 7 bases, with 23 bases left in between. The CDR3 totals 15 residues. The CDR3: CSVQLGSGAGNTQYF. In nucleotides, the CDR3 is TGCAGCGTCCAATTGGGTAGCGGAGCCGGGAATACGCAGTATTTT.

This chain connects TRBV7-6 to TRBJ1-2, with 8 bases lining up with TRBD1. The CDR3 contains 13 residues. Trimming cost V 5 bases and J 8 bases; bases outside gene matches: 7. Germline V CDR1 and CDR2: SGHVS, FNYEAQ. CDR3 amino acids: CASSRTGWLGYTF. The CDR3 nucleotides are TGTGCCAGCAGCCGGACAGGGTGGTTGGGCTACACCTTC.

The V call is TRBV4-1, the J call TRBJ2-2; 9 positions agree with TRBD2. Germline V gene data show CDR1 as MGHRA and CDR2 as YSYEKL. Losses at the gene ends were 0 bases for V and 6 bases for J; bases not matched to a gene: 11. This CDR3 contains 18 residues. In DNA form, the CDR3 reads TGCGCCAGCAGCCAAGAACTCAGTCTAGCGGGGCGGCCCGGGGAGCTGTTTTTT. The encoded protein is CASSQELSLAGRPGELFF.

The CDR3: CASSYRGQELYEQYV. CDR3 nucleotide sequence: TGTGCCAGCAGTTACAGAGGACAGGAGCTGTACGAGCAGTACGTC. The chain is built from TRBV6-5 and TRBJ2-7, with 7 bases identical to TRBD1. The CDR3 loop spans 15 amino acids. V shed 2 bases and J 4 bases; nucleotides not matched to a gene: 8. Germline values: CDR1 MNHEY, CDR2 SVGAGI.

A word on this clonotype: A clone one base away is much larger, so this may be a read error. This chain joins TRBV29-1 and TRBJ2-5; D is unclear. CDR3 length: 14 amino acids. CDR1 is SQVTM and CDR2 is ANQGSEA in the germline V gene. V lost 0 bases, J lost 6 bases, and 14 bases lay in between. CDR3 loop: CSVEDPGAEKTQYF. The DNA for the CDR3 is TGCAGCGTTGAAGATCCTGGCGCGGAGAAGACCCAGTACTTC.

This clonotype was counted a few times. This chain connects TRBV6-1 to TRBJ1-5, with D possibly TRBD1 on 6 matching bases. Germline V lookup: CDR1 MNHNS, CDR2 SASEGT. Trimming pared 5 bases from V and 6 bases from J, leaving 17 bases between. There are 15 residues in the CDR3. CDR3 DNA: TGTGCCAGCAGTAGCAGGGGCGCGGGCGGTCAGCCCCAGCATTTT. Translating it yields CASSSRGAGGQPQHF.

The chain uses TRBV6-5 and TRBJ2-1; D gene uncertain. The length of the CDR3 is 14 residues. The V gene's germline CDR1 is MNHEY and CDR2 SVGAGI. Trimming left V 0 bases short and J 0 bases short, with 3 bases between. CDR3 loop: CASSYSDSYNEQFF. In nucleotides, the CDR3 is TGTGCCAGCAGTTACTCCGACTCCTACAATGAGCAGTTCTTC.